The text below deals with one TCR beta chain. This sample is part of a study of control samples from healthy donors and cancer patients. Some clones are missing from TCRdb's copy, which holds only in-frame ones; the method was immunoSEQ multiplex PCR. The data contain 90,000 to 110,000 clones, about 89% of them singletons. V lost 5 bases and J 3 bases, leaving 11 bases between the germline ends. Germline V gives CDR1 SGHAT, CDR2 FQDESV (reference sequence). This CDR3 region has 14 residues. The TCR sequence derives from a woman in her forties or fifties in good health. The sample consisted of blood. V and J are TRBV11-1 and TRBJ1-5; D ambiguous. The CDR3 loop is CASSQGHTNQPQHF. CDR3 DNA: TGTGCCAGCAGCCAAGGGCATACCAATCAGCCCCAGCATTTT.